A single sample is the source of the 28 T cell receptor beta chains below, sequenced in a study of T cell repertoires in cytomegalovirus infection. TCRdb re-analysed the reads in MiXCR, keeping a single row per CDR3 protein. The data show just under 300,000 distinct CDR3 sequences, approximately 8.9% seen once. The specimen sequenced was PBMCs. The receptors here all came from a human donor in good health (CMV status not recorded). Some clones in this sample may be carry-over from other donors' samples.

This clonotype came up many times. This chain links TRBV12-3 or TRBV12-4 with TRBJ1-5, with a possible D match to TRBD1 (6 bases). This CDR3 region has 14 residues. The V gene lost 5 bases and the J gene lost 7 bases, with 15 bases spanning the gap. The CDR3 loop reads CASSPLQGRQPQHF. The CDR3, as DNA: TGTGCCAGCAGTCCCCTACAGGGAAGGCAGCCCCAGCATTTT.

Concerning this clonotype itself: The conserved phenylalanine or tryptophan normally closing the CDR3 is absent here, so this likely arose from a read error. This chain uses TRBV6-6 with TRBJ2-3; 12 bases fit TRBD2. Germline V gives CDR1 MNHNY, CDR2 SVGAGI (reference sequence). The ends lost 6 bases at V and 6 bases at J; junction bases unmatched: 7. This CDR3 is built from 15 residues. The DNA for the CDR3 is TGTGCCAGCAGACGCACTAGCGGGGGGTGGGATACGCAGTATTTA. Translated: CASRRTSGGWDTQYL.

V gene TRBV9 combines with J gene TRBJ1-1, with 7 bases aligning to TRBD1. Germline trimming cut 0 bases from V and 7 bases from J; bases unmatched to any gene: 3. This CDR3 comprises 13 residues. Germline V CDR1 and CDR2: SGDLS, YYNGEE. In DNA form, the CDR3 reads TGTGCCAGCAGCGTAGAGGGGGCGGGTGAAGCTTTCTTT. Its protein product is CASSVEGAGEAFF.

This clonotype occurred many times. This sequence joins TRBV2 and TRBJ2-3; 7 bases align to TRBD2. CDR1 and CDR2 (germline): SNHLY, FYNNEI. This CDR3 contains 14 residues. V lost 5 bases, J lost 5 bases, and 7 bases stayed unmatched. The CDR3 bases are TGTGCCAGCAGTTATCGGTGGGGGGGAGATACGCAGTATTTT. Translation gives CASSYRWGGDTQYF.

In this sample, this clonotype turned up a few times. V gene TRBV20-1 combines with J gene TRBJ2-3; D unresolved. This CDR3 spans 13 amino acids. Trimming took off 1 base at V and 2 bases at J, with 7 bases between the two ends. Germline V gives CDR1 DFQATT, CDR2 SNEGSKA (reference sequence). CDR3 region: CSARVGNTDTQYF. The CDR3 DNA sequence: TGCAGTGCTAGAGTAGGTAACACAGATACGCAGTATTTT.

The sample holds many counts of this clonotype. This chain uses TRBV7-6 with TRBJ2-3; TRBD1 might be the D (6 bases). The CDR3 is 16 amino acids. Trimming shortened V by 2 bases and J by 0 bases, and 12 bases separated the two germline ends. The germline V gene encodes CDR1 SGHVS and CDR2 FNYEAQ. CDR3 sequence: CASSLSGASSTDTQYF. CDR3 sequence (DNA): TGTGCCAGCAGCTTATCAGGGGCATCTAGCACAGATACGCAGTATTTT.

The rearrangement joins TRBV2 to TRBJ2-5, with 8 bases lining up with TRBD1. Germline CDR1 is SNHLY and CDR2 is FYNNEI. The CDR3 covers 13 residues. The junction had 8 bases not matched to a gene; V was cut back by 10 bases and J by 4 bases. This CDR3 is CATQTGVGETQYF. The DNA of the CDR3 is TGTGCCACCCAGACAGGGGTGGGAGAGACCCAGTACTTC.

This clonotype was recorded at least ten times. This chain connects TRBV7-2 to TRBJ1-2, with no clear D. The CDR3 covers 13 residues. V dropped 5 bases and J dropped 2 bases, with 9 bases sitting between them. Germline V CDR1 and CDR2: SGHTA, FQGNSA. CDR3 sequence (DNA): TGTGCCAGCAGCCAAACAGTGAACTATGGCTACACCTTC. Its translation is CASSQTVNYGYTF.

The V gene is TRBV27, the J gene TRBJ2-2; 11 positions match TRBD1. CDR1 and CDR2 from the germline V gene are MNHEY and SMNVEV (reference sequence). The CDR3 is made up of 17 amino acids. J was trimmed by 4 bases and V by 5 bases; bases with no gene match: 9. CDR3 nucleotide sequence: TGTGCCAGCAGTCTGGGACAGGGGGGCCCTCGCACCGGGGAGCTGTTTTTT. Amino acids: CASSLGQGGPRTGELFF.

This clonotype was observed at least ten times. The chain combines TRBV20-1 with TRBJ1-3; D might be TRBD1 (6 bases). CDR1 is DFQATT, CDR2 SNEGSKA, per germline (reference sequence). V was clipped by 0 bases and J by 3 bases, with 12 bases between them. The CDR3 is 15 residues long. CDR3 amino acids: CSARDNRDFGNTIYF. The CDR3 nucleotides read TGCAGTGCTAGAGATAACAGGGACTTTGGAAACACCATATATTTT.

The chain is built from TRBV11-3 and TRBJ2-1, with D perhaps TRBD1 (6 bases). Germline lookup yields CDR1 SGHNT and CDR2 YENEEA. V was pared by 5 bases and J by 6 bases, with 17 bases between. The CDR3 is 15 amino acids. The CDR3 coding sequence is TGTGCCAGCAGCCAAGTTAGGGGGTCAGGCAATGAGCAGTTCTTC. Amino acids: CASSQVRGSGNEQFF.

At least ten counts were recorded for this clonotype. This sequence joins TRBV6-1 and TRBJ2-4; TRBD1 matches at 7 bases. V shed 5 bases and J 7 bases; nucleotides not matched to a gene: 8. CDR1 MNHNS and CDR2 SASEGT come from the germline V gene. The CDR3 has 14 amino acids. CDR3 residues: CASSSAPGQNIQYF. DNA of the CDR3: TGTGCCAGCAGTTCCGCCCCGGGACAGAACATTCAGTACTTC.

This clonotype was seen a few times. This may be a read error: a much more frequent sequence differs by one nucleotide. The rearrangement links TRBV7-2 to TRBJ1-3; the match to TRBD1 covers 7 bases. The V and J ends lost 2 bases and 0 bases, in that order; junction bases with no gene match: 4. CDR1 and CDR2 from the germline V gene are SGHTA and FQGNSA. This CDR3 has 16 amino acids. The CDR3 here is CASSLKGAGSGNTIYF. The CDR3 DNA sequence: TGTGCCAGCAGCTTAAAGGGGGCGGGCTCTGGAAACACCATATATTTT.

This clonotype was observed a handful of times. The rearrangement uses TRBV28 and TRBJ2-7; 7 nucleotides match TRBD1. Germline values: CDR1 MDHEN, CDR2 SYDVKM. This CDR3 spans 13 amino acids. V trimming: 6 bases; J trimming: 7 bases; junction bases outside the gene matches: 9. The CDR3 sequence is CASSLRQGREQYV. For the CDR3, the DNA is TGTGCCAGCAGCCTACGACAGGGACGGGAGCAGTACGTC.

This clonotype was seen ten or more times. V usage is TRBV2 and J usage is TRBJ1-1; D unclear. Trimming shortened V by 6 bases and J by 2 bases, and 10 bases separated the two germline ends. CDR1 is SNHLY and CDR2 is FYNNEI in the germline V gene. The CDR3 is made up of 13 amino acids. The CDR3 nucleotides are TGTGCCAGCAGGGTAGACATTAACACTGAAGCTTTCTTT. It specifies CASRVDINTEAFF.

This clonotype has at least ten counts. The CDR3 bases are TGTGCCAGCAGCCAAGGGCAGGAAAGAGGCACTGAAGCTTTCTTT. Amino acid sequence: CASSQGQERGTEAFF. The genes are TRBV3-1 and TRBJ1-1; D uncertain. This CDR3 has 15 residues. Germline-derived CDR1 and CDR2 are LGHDT and YNNKEL (reference sequence). V lost 1 base, J lost 4 bases, and 13 bases lay in between.

This clonotype was found a few times. This chain joins TRBV20-1 and TRBJ1-1; D uncertain. The V gene's germline CDR1 is DFQATT and CDR2 SNEGSKA (reference sequence). The CDR3 covers 12 residues. V lost 6 bases, J lost 3 bases, and 11 bases lay in between. The CDR3 spells CSASRAYTEAFF. Written as DNA, the CDR3 is TGCAGTGCCTCGCGGGCCTACACTGAAGCTTTCTTT.

The chain joins TRBV28 to TRBJ2-7; D possibly corresponds to TRBD2 (7 bases). V gave up 5 bases and J gave up 3 bases, with 20 bases separating them. CDR1 and CDR2 from the germline V gene are MDHEN and SYDVKM. The CDR3 loop spans 16 amino acids. CDR3 DNA sequence: TGTGCCAGCAGTCCTGTGGGGAGGGGGAGATACTACGAGCAGTACGTC. It encodes CASSPVGRGRYYEQYV.

This clonotype was counted between two and nine times. V is TRBV12-3 or TRBV12-4 and J is TRBJ2-2; a possible D gene is TRBD1 (5 bases). The CDR3 totals 14 residues. V was pared by 4 bases and J by 4 bases, with 10 bases between. DNA of the CDR3: TGTGCCAGCAGTTCAGGGATGTCCACCGGGGAGCTGTTTTTT. Encoded protein: CASSSGMSTGELFF.

This clonotype has at least ten counts. This sequence joins TRBV29-1 and TRBJ2-2; the D is unclear. V lost 7 bases to trimming and J lost 2 bases, with 8 bases between them. CDR3 length: 12 amino acids. Looked up from germline, CDR1 is SQVTM and CDR2 is ANQGSEA. The CDR3, as DNA: TGCAGCGCCCGCAGTAACACCGGGGAGCTGTTTTTT. Protein sequence: CSARSNTGELFF.

With respect to this clonotype: With a much larger clone just one base away, this may be a read error. The rearrangement joins TRBV5-8 to TRBJ1-4; D possibly corresponds to TRBD1 (5 bases). Per the germline V gene, CDR1 is SGHTS and CDR2 is YDEGEE. The CDR3 consists of 15 residues. With 3 bases removed from V and 6 bases from J, the gap between germline ends came to 15 bases. The CDR3 DNA reads as TGTGCCAGCAGCTCCCATGGGGCGAGGGATGAAAAACTGTTTTTT. Its translation: CASSSHGARDEKLFF.

This clonotype was seen a handful of times. The chain carries TRBV20-1 and TRBJ2-3, with D hard to call. V lost 1 base and J 1 base, leaving 9 bases between the germline ends. From germline, CDR1 is DFQATT and CDR2 SNEGSKA (reference sequence). The CDR3 runs to 14 residues. The CDR3 DNA follows: TGCAGTGCTAGAGTATTAGCTCGCACAGATACGCAGTATTTT. This translates into CSARVLARTDTQYF.

Comment on this clonotype: It may be a read error: a sequence one base away is much more abundant. This chain links TRBV6-5 with TRBJ2-4; 12 bases fit TRBD1. Germline-derived CDR1 and CDR2 are MNHEY and SVGAGI. CDR3 size: 16 residues. CDR3 nucleotides: TGTGCCAGCAGTTCTGGGGACAGGGGGCTCAAAACCATTCAGTACTTC. Protein: CASSSGDRGLKTIQYF.

The CDR3, as DNA: TGCAGTGCTAGACCTCAGAACACCGGGGAGCTGTTTTTT. This translates into CSARPQNTGELFF. This chain connects TRBV20-1 to TRBJ2-2; D ambiguous. V lost 2 bases and J 1 base, leaving 5 bases between the germline ends. Germline values: CDR1 DFQATT, CDR2 SNEGSKA (reference sequence). The CDR3 is 13 residues long.

This chain connects TRBV20-1 to TRBJ2-3, with TRBD2 matching over 15 bases. Losses at the gene ends were 5 bases for V and 4 bases for J; bases not matched to a gene: 7. Germline V gives CDR1 DFQATT, CDR2 SNEGSKA (reference sequence). This CDR3 contains 16 residues. The CDR3 here is CSASGTSGGSSDTQYF. The DNA for the CDR3 is TGCAGTGCTTCCGGGACTAGCGGGGGGAGTTCAGATACGCAGTATTTT.

This clonotype was seen repeatedly, ten times or more. V is TRBV20-1 and J is TRBJ1-4; TRBD1 agrees at 12 bases. The CDR3 totals 14 residues. The junction had 6 bases not matched to a gene; V was cut back by 6 bases and J by 7 bases. Germline-derived CDR1 and CDR2 are DFQATT and SNEGSKA (reference sequence). In DNA form, the CDR3 reads TGCAGTGCAATACGGGACAGGGGGCCTGAAAAACTGTTTTTT. Amino acids: CSAIRDRGPEKLFF.

This clonotype appeared many times. The chain has TRBV6-5 and TRBJ1-1; D possibly corresponds to TRBD1 (6 bases). V was trimmed by 2 bases and J by 4 bases, leaving 17 bases between them. This CDR3 is built from 16 residues. Looked up from germline, CDR1 is MNHEY and CDR2 is SVGAGI. Here the CDR3 DNA reads TGTGCCAGCAGTTACGGGGCTACAAGGGGGGTCACTGAAGCTTTCTTT. It yields the protein CASSYGATRGVTEAFF.

The V and J genes are TRBV20-1 and TRBJ1-1, with D maybe TRBD1 (5 bases). V was pared by 6 bases and J by 1 base, with 18 bases between. There are 15 residues in the CDR3. The V gene's germline CDR1 is DFQATT and CDR2 SNEGSKA (reference sequence). In DNA form, the CDR3 reads TGCAGTGCGCCGGGGGAAGTAAGCGCGAACACTGAAGCTTTCTTT. It translates to CSAPGEVSANTEAFF.